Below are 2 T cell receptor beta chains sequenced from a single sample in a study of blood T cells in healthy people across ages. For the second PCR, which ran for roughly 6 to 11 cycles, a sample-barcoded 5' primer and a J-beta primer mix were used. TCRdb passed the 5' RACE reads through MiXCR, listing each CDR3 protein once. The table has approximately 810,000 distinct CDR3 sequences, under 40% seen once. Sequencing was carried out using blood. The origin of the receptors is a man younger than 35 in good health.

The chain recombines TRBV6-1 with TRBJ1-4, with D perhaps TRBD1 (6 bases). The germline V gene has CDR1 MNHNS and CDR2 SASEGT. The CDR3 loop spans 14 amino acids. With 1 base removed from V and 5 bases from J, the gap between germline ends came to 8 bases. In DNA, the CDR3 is TGTGCCAGCAGTGAAGGACAGGAAAATGAAAAACTGTTTTTT. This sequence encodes CASSEGQENEKLFF.

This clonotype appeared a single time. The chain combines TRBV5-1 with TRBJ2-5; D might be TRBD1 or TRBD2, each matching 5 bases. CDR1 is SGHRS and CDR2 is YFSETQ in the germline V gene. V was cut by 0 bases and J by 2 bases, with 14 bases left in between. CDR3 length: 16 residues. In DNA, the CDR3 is TGCGCCAGCAGCTTGGATGTGGGGGACGAACAAGAGACCCAGTACTTC. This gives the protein CASSLDVGDEQETQYF.